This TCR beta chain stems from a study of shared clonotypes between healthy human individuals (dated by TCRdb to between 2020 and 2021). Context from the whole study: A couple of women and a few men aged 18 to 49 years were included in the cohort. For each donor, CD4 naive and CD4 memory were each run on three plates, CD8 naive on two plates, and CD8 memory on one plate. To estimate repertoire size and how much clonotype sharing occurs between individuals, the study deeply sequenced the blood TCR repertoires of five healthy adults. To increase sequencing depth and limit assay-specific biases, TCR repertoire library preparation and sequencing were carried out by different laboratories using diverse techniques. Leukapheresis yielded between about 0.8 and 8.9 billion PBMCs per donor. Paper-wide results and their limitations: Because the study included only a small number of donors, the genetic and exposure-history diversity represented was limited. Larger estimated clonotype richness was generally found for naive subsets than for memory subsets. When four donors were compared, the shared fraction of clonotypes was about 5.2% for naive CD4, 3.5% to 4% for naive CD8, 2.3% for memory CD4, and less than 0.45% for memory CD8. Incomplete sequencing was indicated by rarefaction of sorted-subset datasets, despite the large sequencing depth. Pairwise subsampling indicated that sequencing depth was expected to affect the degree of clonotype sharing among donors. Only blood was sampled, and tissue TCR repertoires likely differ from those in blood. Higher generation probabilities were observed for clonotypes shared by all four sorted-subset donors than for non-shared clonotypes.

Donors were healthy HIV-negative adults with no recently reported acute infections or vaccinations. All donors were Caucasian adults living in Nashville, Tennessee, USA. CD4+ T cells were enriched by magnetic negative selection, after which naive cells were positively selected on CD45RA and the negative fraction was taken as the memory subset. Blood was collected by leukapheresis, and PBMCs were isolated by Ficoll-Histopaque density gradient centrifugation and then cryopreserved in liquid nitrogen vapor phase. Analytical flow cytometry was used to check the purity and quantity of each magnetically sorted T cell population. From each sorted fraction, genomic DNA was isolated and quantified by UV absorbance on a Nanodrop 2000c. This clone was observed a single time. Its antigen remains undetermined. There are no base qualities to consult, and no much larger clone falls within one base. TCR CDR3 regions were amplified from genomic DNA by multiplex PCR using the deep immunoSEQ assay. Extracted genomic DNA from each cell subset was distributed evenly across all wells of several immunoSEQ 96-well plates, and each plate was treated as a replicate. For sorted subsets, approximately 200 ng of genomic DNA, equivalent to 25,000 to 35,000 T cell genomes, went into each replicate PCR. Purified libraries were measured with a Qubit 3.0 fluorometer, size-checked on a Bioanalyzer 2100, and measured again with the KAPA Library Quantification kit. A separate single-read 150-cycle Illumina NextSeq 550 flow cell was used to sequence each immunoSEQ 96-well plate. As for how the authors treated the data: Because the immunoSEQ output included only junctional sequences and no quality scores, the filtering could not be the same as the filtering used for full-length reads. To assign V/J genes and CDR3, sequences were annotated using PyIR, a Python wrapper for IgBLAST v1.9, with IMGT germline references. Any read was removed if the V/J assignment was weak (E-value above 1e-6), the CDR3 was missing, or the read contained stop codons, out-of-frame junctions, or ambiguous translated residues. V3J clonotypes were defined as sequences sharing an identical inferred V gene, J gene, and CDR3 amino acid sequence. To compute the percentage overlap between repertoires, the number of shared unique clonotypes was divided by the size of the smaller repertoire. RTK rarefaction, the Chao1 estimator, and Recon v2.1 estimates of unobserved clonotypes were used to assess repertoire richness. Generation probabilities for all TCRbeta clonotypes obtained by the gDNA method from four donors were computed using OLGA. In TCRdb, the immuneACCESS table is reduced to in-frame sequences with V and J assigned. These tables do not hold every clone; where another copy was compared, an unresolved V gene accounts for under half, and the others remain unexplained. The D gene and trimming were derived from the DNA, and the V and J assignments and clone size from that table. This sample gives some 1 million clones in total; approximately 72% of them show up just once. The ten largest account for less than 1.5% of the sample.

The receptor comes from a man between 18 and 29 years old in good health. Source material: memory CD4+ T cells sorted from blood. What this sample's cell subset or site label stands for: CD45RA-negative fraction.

In nucleotides, the sequence is TGTGCCAGCAGCGTGGACAGATTAGATACGCAGTATTTT. This translates into CASSVDRLDTQYF. The chain is made from TRBV5-6 and TRBJ2-3; 6 matching bases give a weak D call of TRBD1. Taken from cysteine to phenylalanine, the CDR3 has 13 residues. Only the CDR3 portion is preserved as DNA: 39 bases, with reading frame beginning at the first base. The germline V gene yields SGHDT for CDR1 and YYEEEE for CDR2. Cut back by 4 bases and 5 bases, the V and J ends lie 11 bases apart.